Detailed here is one T cell receptor (beta chain). Its recognized antigen is unknown. No quality values exist for individual bases; no much larger clone is one base distant. At diagnosis, tumor, uninvolved tumor-adjacent lung and peripheral blood were collected and then preserved as a mix of FFPE and fresh-frozen material. For TCR repertoire profiling, blood samples were analyzed as peripheral blood mononuclear cells. Its CDR3 holds 15 amino acids, cysteine through phenylalanine. The retained sequence is limited to the CDR3, 45 bases, with the frame set at the first base. Looking up the germline V gene yields CDR1 MNHNS and CDR2 SASEGT. A distance of 15 bases separates the germline ends of V and J, which lose 6 bases and 1 base respectively. This sample is drawn from a study of T cells in localized non-small cell lung cancer (dated by TCRdb to the early 2020s). At the level of the whole study: The study examined T cell repertoires in a few hundred patients with early-stage NSCLC and compared tumors with uninvolved tumor-adjacent lungs. The cohort was made up of 236 treatment-naive NSCLC patients whose localized lung tumors had been resected. NSCLC patients had a mean age of approximately 70 years, and more than 120 were male and around 110 female. Study-wide conclusions, independent of this receptor: Because multi-region tumor sequencing was not performed, intratumor heterogeneity could not be ruled out. A median of about 55 of the top 100 tumor clones were detected in paired uninvolved adjacent lung, and 25 to 35 of these tumor clones were also found among the top 100 clones of the paired uninvolved adjacent lung. Uninvolved tumor-adjacent lung showed the highest T cell clonality, higher than tumor, which suggests more focused antigenic responses in the uninvolved tumor-adjacent lung. Since the design was exploratory, TCR variables were selected using unadjusted p-values with no false-discovery rate correction. Longer overall survival was associated with higher blood T cell density, whereas shorter survival was associated with higher adjacent-lung clonality.

TCR beta CDR3 regions were sequenced from DNA using the immunoSEQ Assay. The original methods were these. T cell density was computed as TCR beta template counts normalized to usable DNA estimated by amplifying housekeeping genes. The preseqR package was used to estimate richness by extrapolating to 400,000 templates for PBMC samples and to 120,000 templates for tissue samples. Clonality was calculated as one minus Pielou's evenness. To identify tissue-enriched TCRs, differential abundance testing was run on productive amino-acid clonotypes with a minimum total count of 5 and an alpha of 0.1. The Jaccard Index and the Morisita Overlap Index were used to quantify repertoire overlap between compartments. GLIPH grouped TCR beta CDR3s together with public tetramer-defined viral CDR3s, and a viral motif had to include at least three viral sequences and show V-gene enrichment. The source is immuneACCESS, and TCRdb retained only in-frame sequences with V and J called. Part of the clones is not carried over; for the studies checked, unresolved V genes explain less than half of this, and the remainder is unexplained. That table is the source of V, J and clone size, and D and trimming were worked out from the DNA. A total of more than 15,000 clones appear in this sample, more than 85% of them only once. The ten largest clonotypes hold approximately 3.7% of the sample.

Here the sequenced sample was peripheral blood, taken before any cancer treatment. The receptor was derived from a male donor aged 60 or over with stage II squamous cell lung carcinoma. The chain employs TRBV6-1 and TRBJ1-1, with the D gene not confidently named. The CDR3 loop reads CASSAHSPGNTEAFF. The sequenced DNA: TGTGCCAGCAGCGCCCACAGTCCAGGGAACACTGAAGCTTTCTTT.